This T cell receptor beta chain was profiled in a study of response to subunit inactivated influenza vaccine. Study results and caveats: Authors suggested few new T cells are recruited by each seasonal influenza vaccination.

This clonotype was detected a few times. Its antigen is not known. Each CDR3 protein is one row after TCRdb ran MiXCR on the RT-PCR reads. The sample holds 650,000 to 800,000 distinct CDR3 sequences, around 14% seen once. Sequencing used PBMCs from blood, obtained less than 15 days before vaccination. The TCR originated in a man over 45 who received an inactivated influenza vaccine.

As DNA, the CDR3 is TGTGCCAGCAGTCAGCTTCGGACAGGGAGACATCGCGAGCAGTACTTC. Translation: CASSQLRTGRHREQYF. The chain joins TRBV6-2 or TRBV6-3 to TRBJ2-7; 8 bases are shared with TRBD1. The CDR3 has 16 residues. V trimming: 5 bases; J trimming: 6 bases; junction bases outside the gene matches: 15. CDR1 and CDR2 from the germline V gene are MNHEY and SVGEGT.